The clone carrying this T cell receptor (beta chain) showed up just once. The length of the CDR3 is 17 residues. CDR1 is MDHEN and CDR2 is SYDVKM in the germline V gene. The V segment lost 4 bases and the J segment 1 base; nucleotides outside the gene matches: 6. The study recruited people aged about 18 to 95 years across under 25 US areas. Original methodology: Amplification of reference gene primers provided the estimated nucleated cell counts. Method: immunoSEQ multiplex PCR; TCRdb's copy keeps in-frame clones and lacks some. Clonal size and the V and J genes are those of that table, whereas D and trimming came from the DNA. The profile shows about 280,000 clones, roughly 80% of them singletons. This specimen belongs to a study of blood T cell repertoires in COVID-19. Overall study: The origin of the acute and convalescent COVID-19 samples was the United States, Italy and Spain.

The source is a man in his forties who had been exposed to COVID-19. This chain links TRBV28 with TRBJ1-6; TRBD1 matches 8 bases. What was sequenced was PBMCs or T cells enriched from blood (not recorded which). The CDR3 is CASSSGQGISYNSPLHF. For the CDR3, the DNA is TGTGCCAGCAGTTCCGGACAGGGAATTTCCTATAATTCACCCCTCCACTTT.